The clone carrying this T cell receptor beta chain was recorded a few times. TCRdb's copy holds only in-frame clones and misses some; the assay was immunoSEQ multiplex PCR. The sample has about 490,000 clones, approximately 80% seen once; the top ten hold 13%. The data were obtained in a study of shared clonotypes between healthy human individuals. With 7 bases removed from V and 1 base from J, the gap between germline ends came to 20 bases. Looked up from germline, CDR1 is MNHEY and CDR2 is SMNVEV (reference sequence). This CDR3 comprises 16 residues. Sequenced: PBMCs. This receptor was taken from a woman in her forties in good health. Some clones in this sample may be carry-over from other donors' samples. J is TRBJ2-7 and V is TRBV27, with a weak D call TRBD2 (6 bases). The chain's CDR3 is CASTKRGAGRSYEQYF. Written as DNA, the CDR3 is TGTGCCAGCACCAAACGCGGGGCGGGAAGGTCCTACGAGCAGTACTTC.